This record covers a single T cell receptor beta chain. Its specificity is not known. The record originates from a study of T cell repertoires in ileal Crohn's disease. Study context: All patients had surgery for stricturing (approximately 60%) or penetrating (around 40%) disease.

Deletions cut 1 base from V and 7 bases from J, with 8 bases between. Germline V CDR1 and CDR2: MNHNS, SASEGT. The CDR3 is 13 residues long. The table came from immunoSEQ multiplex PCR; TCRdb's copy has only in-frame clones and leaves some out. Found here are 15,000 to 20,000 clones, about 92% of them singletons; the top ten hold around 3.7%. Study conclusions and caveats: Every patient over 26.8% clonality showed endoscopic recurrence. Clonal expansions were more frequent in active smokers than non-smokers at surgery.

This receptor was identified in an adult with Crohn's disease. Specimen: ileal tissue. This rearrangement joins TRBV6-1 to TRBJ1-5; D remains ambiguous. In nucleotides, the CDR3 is TGTGCCAGCAGTGAAGAGAGGGTCCAGCCCCAGCATTTT. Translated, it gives CASSEERVQPQHF.